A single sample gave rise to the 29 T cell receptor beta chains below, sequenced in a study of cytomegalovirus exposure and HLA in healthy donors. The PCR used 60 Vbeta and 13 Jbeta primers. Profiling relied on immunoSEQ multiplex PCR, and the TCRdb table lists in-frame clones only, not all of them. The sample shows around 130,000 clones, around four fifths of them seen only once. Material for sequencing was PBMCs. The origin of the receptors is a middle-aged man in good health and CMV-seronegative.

The CDR3 protein is CASSYSGLAGYEQYF. For the CDR3, the DNA is TGTGCCAGCAGTTACTCGGGACTAGCGGGCTACGAGCAGTACTTC. The V gene is TRBV6-5, the J gene TRBJ2-7; 12 nucleotides line up with TRBD2. V lost 0 bases and J lost 3; bases outside the gene matches: 0. Germline CDR1 is MNHEY and CDR2 is SVGAGI. The CDR3 loop spans 15 amino acids.

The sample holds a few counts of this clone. In DNA form, the CDR3 reads TGTGCCTGGAGTACTACATGGGACACTGAAGCTTTCTTT. This gives the protein CAWSTTWDTEAFF. The V gene is TRBV30, the J gene TRBJ1-1; no clear D. This CDR3 contains 13 residues. CDR1 and CDR2 (germline): GTSNPN, SVGIG (reference sequence). With 2 bases removed from V and 3 bases from J, the gap between germline ends came to 10 bases.

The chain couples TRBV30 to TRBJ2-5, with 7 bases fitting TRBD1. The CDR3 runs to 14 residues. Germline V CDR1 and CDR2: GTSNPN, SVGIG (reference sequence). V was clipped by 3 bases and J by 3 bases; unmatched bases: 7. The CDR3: CAWSPGTAEETQYF. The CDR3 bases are TGTGCCTGGAGCCCAGGGACAGCTGAAGAGACCCAGTACTTC.

In nucleotides, the CDR3 is TGTGCCAGCAGCAAAGCGGCAGGGGTGTCTAATCAGCCCCAGCATTTT. This encodes CASSKAAGVSNQPQHF. V usage is TRBV7-9 and J usage is TRBJ1-5; D might be TRBD1 (6 bases). Trimming took off 5 bases at V and 4 bases at J, with 18 bases between the two ends. CDR3 length: 16 amino acids. Germline CDR1 reads SEHNR; CDR2 reads FQNEAQ (reference sequence).

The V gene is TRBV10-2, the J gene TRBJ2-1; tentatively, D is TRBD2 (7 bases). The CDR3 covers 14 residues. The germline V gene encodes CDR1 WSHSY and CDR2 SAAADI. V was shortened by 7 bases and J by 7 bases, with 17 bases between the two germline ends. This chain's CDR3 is CASKEGGPRNEQFF. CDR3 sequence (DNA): TGCGCCAGCAAGGAGGGGGGGCCGAGGAATGAGCAGTTCTTC.

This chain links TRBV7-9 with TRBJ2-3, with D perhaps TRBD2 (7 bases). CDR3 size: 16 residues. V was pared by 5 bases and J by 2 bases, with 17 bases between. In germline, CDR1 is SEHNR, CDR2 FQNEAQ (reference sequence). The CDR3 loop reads CASSLIGGGPTDTQYF. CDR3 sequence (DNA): TGTGCCAGCAGCCTAATTGGCGGGGGCCCCACAGATACGCAGTATTTT.

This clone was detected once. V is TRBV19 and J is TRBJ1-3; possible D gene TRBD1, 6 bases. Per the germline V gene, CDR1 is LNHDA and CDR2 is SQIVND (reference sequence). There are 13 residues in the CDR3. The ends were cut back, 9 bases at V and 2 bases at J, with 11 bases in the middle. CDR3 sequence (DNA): TGTGCCAGCCTTAACAGGGCTGGAAACACCATATATTTT. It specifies CASLNRAGNTIYF.

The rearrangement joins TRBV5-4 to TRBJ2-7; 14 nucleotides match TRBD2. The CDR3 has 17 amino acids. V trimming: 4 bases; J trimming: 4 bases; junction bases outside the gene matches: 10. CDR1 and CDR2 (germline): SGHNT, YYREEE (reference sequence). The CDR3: CASSQGLAGGHLYEQYF. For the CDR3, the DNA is TGTGCCAGCAGCCAAGGACTAGCGGGAGGACATTTATACGAGCAGTACTTC.

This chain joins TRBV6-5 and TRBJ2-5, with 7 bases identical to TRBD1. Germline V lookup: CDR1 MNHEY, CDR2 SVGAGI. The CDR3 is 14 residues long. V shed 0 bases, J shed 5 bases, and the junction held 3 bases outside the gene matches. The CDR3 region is CASSYSGRGETQYF. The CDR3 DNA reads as TGTGCCAGCAGTTACTCAGGCAGGGGGGAGACCCAGTACTTC.

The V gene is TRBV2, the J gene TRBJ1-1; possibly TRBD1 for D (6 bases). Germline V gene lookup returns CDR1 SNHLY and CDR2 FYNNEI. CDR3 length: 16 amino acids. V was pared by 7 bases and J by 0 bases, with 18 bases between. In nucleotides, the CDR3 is TGTGCCAGCAATTGGGGGCTGGGGGCCATGAACACTGAAGCTTTCTTT. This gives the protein CASNWGLGAMNTEAFF.

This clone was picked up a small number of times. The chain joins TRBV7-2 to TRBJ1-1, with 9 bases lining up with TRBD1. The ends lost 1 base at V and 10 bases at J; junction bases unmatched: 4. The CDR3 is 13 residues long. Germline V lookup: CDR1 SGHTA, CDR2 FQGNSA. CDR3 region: CASSLDGTGRAFF. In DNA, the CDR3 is TGTGCCAGCAGCTTAGATGGGACAGGGCGAGCTTTCTTT.

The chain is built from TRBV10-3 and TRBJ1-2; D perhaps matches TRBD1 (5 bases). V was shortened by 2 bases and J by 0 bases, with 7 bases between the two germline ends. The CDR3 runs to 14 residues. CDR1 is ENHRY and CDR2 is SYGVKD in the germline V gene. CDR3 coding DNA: TGTGCCATCAGTGAGACAGGCACTAACTATGGCTACACCTTC. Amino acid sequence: CAISETGTNYGYTF.

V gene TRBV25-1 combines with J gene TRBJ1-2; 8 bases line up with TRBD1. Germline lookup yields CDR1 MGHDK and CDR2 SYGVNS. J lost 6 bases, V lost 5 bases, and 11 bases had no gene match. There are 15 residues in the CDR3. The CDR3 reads CASSPPGTGSNGYTF. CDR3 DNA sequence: TGTGCCAGCAGTCCCCCCGGGACAGGATCAAATGGCTACACCTTC.

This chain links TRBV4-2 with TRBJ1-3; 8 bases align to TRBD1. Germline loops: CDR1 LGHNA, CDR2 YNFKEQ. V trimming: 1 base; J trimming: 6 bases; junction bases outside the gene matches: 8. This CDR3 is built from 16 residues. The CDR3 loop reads CASSQGRQGRQNTIYF. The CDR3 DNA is TGTGCCAGCAGCCAAGGGAGACAGGGGAGGCAAAACACCATATATTTT.

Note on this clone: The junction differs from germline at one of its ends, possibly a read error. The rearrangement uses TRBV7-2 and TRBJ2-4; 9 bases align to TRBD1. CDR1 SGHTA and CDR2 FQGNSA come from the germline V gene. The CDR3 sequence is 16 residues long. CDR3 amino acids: CASSLALTGGQNSQYF. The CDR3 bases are TGTGCCAGCAGCTTAGCGCTGACAGGGGGTCAAAACAGTCAGTACTTC.

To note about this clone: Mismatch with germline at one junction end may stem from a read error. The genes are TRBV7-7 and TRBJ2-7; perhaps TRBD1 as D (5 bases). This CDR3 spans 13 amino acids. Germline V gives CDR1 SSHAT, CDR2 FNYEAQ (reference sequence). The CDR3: CASSPGPGYEQYF. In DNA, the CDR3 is TGTGCTAGCAGCCCCGGGCCAGGGTACGAGCAGTACTTC.

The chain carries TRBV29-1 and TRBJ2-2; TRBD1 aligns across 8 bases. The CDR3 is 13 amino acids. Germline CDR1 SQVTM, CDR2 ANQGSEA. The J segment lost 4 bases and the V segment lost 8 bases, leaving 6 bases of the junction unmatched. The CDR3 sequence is CSTATGGTGELFF. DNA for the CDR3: TGCAGCACAGCCACAGGGGGCACCGGGGAGCTGTTTTTT.

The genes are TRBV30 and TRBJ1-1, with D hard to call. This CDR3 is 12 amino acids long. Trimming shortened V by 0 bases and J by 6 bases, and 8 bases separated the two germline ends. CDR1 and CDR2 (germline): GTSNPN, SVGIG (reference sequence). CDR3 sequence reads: CAWSVPGPEAFF. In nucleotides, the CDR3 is TGTGCCTGGAGTGTACCTGGGCCTGAAGCTTTCTTT.

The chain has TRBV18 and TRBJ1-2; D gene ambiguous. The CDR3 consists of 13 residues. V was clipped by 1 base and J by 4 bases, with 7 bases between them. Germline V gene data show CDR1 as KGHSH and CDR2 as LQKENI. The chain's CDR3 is CASSPRGGYGYTF. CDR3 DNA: TGTGCCAGCTCACCACGGGGAGGCTATGGCTACACCTTC. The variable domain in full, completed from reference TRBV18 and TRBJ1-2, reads NAGVMQNPRHLVRRRGQEARLRCSPMKGHSHVYWYRQLPEEGLKFMVYLQKENIIDESGMPKERFSAEFPKEGPSILRIQQVVRGDSAAYFCASSPRGGYGYTFGSGTRLTVV.

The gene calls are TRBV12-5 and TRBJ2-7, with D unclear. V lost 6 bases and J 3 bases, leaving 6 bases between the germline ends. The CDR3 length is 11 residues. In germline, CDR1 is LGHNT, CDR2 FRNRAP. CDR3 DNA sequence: TGTGCTAGTGGCCACGGCTACGAGCAGTACTTC. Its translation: CASGHGYEQYF.

The CDR3 loop reads CSVVIGVRADTQYF. CDR3 coding DNA: TGCAGCGTTGTAATCGGGGTACGGGCAGATACGCAGTATTTT. The V call is TRBV29-1, the J call TRBJ2-3; D is possibly TRBD2 (5 bases). This CDR3 contains 14 residues. V was cut by 4 bases and J by 4 bases, with 15 bases left in between. Germline CDR1 is SQVTM and CDR2 is ANQGSEA.

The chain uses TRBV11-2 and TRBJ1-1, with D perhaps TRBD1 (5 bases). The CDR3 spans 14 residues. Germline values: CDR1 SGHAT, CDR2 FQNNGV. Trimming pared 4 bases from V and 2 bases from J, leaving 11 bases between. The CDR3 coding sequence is TGTGCCAGCAGCTCATTGACAGATAACACTGAAGCTTTCTTT. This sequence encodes CASSSLTDNTEAFF.

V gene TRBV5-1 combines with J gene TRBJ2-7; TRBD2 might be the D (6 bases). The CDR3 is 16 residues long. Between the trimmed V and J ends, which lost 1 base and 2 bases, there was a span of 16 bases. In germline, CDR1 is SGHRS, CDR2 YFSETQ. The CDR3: CASSLLAGRGTYEQYF. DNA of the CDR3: TGCGCCAGCAGCTTGTTGGCGGGAAGGGGTACCTACGAGCAGTACTTC. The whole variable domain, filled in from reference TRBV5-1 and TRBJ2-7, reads KAGVTQTPRYLIKTRGQQVTLSCSPISGHRSVSWYQQTPGQGLQFLFEYFSETQRNKGNFPGRFSGRQFSNSRSEMNVSTLELGDSALYLCASSLLAGRGTYEQYFGPGTRLTVT.

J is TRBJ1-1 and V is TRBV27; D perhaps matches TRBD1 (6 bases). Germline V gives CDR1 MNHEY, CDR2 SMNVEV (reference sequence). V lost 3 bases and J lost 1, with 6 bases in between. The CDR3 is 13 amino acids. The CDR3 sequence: CASSLDRNTEAFF. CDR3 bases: TGTGCCAGCAGTTTGGACAGGAACACTGAAGCTTTCTTT.

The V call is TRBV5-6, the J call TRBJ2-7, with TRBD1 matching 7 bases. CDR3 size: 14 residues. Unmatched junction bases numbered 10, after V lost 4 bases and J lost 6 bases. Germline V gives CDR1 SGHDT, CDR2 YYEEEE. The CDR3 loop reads CASSRTDRRGEQYF. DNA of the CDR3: TGTGCCAGCAGCAGGACGGACAGGAGAGGCGAGCAGTACTTC.

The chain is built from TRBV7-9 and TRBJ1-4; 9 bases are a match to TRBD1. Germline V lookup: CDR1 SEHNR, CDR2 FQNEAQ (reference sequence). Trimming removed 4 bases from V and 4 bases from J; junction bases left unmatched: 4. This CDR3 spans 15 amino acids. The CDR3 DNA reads TGTGCCAGCAGCTCCATGACAGGGGGTAATGAAAAACTGTTTTTT. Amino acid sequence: CASSSMTGGNEKLFF.

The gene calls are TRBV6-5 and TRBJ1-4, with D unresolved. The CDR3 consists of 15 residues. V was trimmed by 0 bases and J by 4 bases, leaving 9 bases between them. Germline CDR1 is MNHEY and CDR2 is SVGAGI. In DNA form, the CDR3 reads TGTGCCAGCAGTTACTCTCGGCGGGATAATGAAAAACTGTTTTTT. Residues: CASSYSRRDNEKLFF.

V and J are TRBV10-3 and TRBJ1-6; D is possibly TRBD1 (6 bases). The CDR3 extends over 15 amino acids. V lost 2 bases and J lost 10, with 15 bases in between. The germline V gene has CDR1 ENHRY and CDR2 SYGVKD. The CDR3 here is CAISEKAGDGSPLHF. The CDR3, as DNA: TGTGCCATCAGTGAGAAGGCAGGGGACGGGTCACCCCTCCACTTT.

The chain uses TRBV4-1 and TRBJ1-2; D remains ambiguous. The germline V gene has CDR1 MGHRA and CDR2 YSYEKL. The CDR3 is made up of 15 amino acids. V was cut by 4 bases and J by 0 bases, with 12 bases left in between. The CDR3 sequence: CASSPQTVANYGYTF. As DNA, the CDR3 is TGCGCCAGCAGCCCCCAAACAGTAGCTAACTATGGCTACACCTTC.